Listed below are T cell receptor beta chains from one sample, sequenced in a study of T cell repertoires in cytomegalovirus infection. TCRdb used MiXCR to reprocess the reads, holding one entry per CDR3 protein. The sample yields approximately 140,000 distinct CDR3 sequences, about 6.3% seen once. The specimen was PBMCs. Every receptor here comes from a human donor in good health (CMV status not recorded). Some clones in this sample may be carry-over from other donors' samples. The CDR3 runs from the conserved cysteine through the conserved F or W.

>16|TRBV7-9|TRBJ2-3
CASSSPRRGGQDTQYF
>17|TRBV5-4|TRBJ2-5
CASSSGRKTGTKETQYF
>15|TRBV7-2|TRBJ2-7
CASSLALGQGYEQYF
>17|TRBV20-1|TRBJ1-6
CSARTGSGSPYNSPLHF
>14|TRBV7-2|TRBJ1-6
CASSTGTDNSPLHF
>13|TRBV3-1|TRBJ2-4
CASSQETGGTQYF
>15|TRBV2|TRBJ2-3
CASRTSGGATDTQYF
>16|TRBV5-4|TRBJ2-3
CASSSGTSRSTDTQYF
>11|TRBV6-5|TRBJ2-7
CASRNVNEQYF
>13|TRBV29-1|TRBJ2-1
CSVARVGGSEQFF
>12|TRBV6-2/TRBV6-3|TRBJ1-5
CASRTLNQPQHF
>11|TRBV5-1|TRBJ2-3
CASMITDTQYF
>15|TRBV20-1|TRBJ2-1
CSARGPQGGMGEQFF
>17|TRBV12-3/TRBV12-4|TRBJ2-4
CASSLFNRAGAKNIQYF
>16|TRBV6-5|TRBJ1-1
CASSYSGSGQNTEAFF
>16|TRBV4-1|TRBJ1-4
CASSSPGQGISEKLFF